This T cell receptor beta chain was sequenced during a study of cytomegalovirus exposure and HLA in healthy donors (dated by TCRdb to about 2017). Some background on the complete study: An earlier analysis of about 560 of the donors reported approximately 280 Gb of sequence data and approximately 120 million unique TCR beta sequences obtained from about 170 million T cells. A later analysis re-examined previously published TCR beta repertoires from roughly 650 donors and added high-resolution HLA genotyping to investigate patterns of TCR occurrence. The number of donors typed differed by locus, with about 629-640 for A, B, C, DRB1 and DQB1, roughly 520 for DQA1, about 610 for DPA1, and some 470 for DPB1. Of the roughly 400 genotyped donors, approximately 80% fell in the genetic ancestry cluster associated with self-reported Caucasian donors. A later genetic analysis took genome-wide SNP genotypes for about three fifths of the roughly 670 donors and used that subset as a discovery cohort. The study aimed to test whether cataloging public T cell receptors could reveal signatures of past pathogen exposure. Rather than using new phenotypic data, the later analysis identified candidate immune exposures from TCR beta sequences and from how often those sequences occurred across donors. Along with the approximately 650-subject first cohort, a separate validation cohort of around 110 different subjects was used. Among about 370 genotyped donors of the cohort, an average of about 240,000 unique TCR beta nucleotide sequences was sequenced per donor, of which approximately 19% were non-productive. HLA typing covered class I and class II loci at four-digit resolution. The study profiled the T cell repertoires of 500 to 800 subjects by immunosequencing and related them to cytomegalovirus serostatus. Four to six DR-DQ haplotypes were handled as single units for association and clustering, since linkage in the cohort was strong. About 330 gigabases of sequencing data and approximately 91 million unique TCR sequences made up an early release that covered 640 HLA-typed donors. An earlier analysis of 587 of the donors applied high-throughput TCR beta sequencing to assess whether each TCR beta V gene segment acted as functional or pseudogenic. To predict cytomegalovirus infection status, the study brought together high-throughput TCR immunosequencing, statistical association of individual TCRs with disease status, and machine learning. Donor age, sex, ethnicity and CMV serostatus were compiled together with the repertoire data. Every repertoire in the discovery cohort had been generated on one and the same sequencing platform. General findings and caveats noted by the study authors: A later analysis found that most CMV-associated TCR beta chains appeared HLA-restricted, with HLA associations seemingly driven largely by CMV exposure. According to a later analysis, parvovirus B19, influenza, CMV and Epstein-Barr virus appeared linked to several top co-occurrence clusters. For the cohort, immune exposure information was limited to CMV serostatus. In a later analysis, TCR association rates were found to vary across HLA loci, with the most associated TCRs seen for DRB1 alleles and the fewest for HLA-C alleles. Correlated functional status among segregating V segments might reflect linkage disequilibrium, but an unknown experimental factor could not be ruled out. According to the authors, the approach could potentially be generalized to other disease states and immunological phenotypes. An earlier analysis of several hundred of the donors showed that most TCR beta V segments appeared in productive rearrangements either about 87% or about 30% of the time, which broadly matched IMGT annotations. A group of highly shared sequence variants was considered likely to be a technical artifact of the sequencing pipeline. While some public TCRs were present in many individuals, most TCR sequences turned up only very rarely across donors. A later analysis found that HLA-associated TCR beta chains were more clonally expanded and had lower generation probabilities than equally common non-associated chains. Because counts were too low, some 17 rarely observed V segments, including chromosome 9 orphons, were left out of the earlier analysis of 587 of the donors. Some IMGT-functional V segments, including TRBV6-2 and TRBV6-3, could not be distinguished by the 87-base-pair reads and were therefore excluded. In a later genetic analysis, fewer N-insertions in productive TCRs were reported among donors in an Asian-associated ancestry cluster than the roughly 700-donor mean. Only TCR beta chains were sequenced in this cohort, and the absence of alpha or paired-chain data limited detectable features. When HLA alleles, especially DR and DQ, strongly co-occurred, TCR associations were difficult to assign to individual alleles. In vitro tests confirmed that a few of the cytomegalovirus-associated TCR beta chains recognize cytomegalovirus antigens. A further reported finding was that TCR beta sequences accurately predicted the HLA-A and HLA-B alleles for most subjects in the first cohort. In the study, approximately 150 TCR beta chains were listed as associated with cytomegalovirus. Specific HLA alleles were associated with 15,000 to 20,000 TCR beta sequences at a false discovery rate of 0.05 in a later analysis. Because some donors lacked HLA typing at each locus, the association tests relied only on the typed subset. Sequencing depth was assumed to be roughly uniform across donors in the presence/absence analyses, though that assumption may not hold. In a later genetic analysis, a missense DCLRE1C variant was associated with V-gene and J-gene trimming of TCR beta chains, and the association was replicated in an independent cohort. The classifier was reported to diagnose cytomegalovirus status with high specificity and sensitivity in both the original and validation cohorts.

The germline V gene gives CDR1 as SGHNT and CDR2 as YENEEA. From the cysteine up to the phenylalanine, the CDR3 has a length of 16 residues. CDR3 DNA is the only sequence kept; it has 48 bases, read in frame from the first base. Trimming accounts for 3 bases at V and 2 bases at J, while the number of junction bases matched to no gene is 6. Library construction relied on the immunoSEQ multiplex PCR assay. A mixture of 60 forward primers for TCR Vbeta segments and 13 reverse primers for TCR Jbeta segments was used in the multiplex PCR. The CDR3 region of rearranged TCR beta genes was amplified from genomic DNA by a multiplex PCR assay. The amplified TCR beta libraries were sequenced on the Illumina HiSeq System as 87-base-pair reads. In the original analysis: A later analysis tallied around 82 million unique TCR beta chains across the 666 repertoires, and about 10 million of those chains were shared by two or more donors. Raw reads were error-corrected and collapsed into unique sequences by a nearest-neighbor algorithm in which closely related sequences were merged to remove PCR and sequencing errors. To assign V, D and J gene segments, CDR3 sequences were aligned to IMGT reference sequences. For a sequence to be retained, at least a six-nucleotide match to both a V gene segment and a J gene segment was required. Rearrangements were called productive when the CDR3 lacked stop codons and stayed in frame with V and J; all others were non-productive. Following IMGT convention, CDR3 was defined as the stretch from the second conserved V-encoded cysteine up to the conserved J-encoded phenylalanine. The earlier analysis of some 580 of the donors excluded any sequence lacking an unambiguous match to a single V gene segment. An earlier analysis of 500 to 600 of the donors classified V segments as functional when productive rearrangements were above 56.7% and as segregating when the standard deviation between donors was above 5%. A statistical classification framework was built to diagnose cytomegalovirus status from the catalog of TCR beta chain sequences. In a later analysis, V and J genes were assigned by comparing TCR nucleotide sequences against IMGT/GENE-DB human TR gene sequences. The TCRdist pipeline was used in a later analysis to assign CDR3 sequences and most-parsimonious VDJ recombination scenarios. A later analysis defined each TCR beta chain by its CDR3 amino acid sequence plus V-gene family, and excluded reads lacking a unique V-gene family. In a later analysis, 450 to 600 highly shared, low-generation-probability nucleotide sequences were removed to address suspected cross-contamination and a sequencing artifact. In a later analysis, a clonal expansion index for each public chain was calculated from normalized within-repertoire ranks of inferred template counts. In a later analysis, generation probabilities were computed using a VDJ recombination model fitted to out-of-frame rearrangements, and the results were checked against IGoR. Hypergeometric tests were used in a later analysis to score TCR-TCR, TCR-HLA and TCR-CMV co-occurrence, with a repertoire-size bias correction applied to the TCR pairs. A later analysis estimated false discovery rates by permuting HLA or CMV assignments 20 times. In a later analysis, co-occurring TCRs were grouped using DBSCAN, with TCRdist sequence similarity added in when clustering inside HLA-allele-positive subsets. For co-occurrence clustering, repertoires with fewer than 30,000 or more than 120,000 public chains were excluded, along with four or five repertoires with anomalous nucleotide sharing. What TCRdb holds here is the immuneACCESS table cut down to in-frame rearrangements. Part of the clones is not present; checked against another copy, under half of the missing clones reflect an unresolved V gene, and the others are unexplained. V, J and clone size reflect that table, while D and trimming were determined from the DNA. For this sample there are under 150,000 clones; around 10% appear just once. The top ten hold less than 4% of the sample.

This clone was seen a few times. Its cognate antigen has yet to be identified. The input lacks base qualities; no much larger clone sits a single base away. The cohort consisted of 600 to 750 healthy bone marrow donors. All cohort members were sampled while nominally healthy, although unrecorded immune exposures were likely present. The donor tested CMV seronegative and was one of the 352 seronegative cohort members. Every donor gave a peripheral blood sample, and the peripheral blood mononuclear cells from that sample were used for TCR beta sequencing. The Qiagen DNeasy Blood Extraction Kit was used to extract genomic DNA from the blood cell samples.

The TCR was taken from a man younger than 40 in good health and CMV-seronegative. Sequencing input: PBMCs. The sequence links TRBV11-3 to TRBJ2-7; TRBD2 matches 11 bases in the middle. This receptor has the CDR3 CASSLSSGRAPYEQYF. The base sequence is TGTGCCAGCAGCTTGAGTAGCGGGAGGGCCCCCTACGAGCAGTACTTC.